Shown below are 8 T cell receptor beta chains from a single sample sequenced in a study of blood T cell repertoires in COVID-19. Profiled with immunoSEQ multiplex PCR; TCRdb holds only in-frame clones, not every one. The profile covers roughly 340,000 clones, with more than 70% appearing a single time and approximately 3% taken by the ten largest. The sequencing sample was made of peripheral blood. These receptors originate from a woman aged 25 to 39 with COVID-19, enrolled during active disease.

The CDR3 coding sequence is TGTGCCAGCAAGAGGGCGGCCTACGAGCAGTACTTC. This codes for CASKRAAYEQYF. The chain uses TRBV12-3 or TRBV12-4 and TRBJ2-7, with D perhaps TRBD2 (5 bases). V lost 7 bases, J lost 2 bases, and 9 bases lay in between. This CDR3 has 12 amino acids.

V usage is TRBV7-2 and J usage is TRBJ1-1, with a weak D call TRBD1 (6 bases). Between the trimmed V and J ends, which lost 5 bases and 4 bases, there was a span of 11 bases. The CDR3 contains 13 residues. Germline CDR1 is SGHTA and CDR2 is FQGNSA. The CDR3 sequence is CASSDRGGTEAFF. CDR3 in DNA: TGTGCCAGCAGCGACAGAGGGGGCACTGAAGCTTTCTTT.

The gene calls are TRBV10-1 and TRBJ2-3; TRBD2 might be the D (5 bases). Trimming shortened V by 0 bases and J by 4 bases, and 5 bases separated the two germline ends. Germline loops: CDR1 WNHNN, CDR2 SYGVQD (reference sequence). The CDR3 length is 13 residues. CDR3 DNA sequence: TGCGCCAGCAGTGAGTCCGGGGCAGATACGCAGTATTTT. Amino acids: CASSESGADTQYF.

The CDR3 spells CASSPGWRERGETQYF. The CDR3 DNA reads as TGTGCCAGCTCACCAGGTTGGCGGGAGAGGGGAGAGACCCAGTACTTC. The V gene is TRBV18, the J gene TRBJ2-5, with 7 bases that match TRBD2. The V and J ends lost 2 bases and 4 bases, in that order; junction bases with no gene match: 10. From germline, CDR1 is KGHSH and CDR2 LQKENI. The CDR3 length is 16 residues.

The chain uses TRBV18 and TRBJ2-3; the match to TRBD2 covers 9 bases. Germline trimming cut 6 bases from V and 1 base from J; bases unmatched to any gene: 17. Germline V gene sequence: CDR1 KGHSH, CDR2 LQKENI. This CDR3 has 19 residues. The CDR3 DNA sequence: TGTGCCAGCTCTCCCGACCTGATAGAGCGGGGGGCTGGCACAGATACGCAGTATTTT. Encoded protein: CASSPDLIERGAGTDTQYF. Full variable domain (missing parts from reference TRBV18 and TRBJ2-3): NAGVMQNPRHLVRRRGQEARLRCSPMKGHSHVYWYRQLPEEGLKFMVYLQKENIIDESGMPKERFSAEFPKEGPSILRIQQVVRGDSAAYFCASSPDLIERGAGTDTQYFGPGTRLTVL.

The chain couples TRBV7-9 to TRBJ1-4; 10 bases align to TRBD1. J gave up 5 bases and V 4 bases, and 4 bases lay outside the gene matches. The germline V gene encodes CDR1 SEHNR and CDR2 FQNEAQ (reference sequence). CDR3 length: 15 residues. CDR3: CASSSRGQGNEKLFF. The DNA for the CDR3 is TGTGCCAGCAGCTCGCGGGGACAGGGGAATGAAAAACTGTTTTTT.

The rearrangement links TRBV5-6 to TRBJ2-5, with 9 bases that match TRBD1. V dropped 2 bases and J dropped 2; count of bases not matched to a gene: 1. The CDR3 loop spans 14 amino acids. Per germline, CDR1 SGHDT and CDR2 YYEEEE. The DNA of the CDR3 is TGTGCCAGCAGCTTAGACAGGGGGCAAGAGACCCAGTACTTC. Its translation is CASSLDRGQETQYF.

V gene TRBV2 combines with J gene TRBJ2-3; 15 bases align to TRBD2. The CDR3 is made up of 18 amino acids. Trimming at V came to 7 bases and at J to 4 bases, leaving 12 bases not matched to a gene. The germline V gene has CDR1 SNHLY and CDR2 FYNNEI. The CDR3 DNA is TGTGCCAGCAAGAATGCTGGACTAGCGGGGGGGAGCGCAGATACGCAGTATTTT. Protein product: CASKNAGLAGGSADTQYF.